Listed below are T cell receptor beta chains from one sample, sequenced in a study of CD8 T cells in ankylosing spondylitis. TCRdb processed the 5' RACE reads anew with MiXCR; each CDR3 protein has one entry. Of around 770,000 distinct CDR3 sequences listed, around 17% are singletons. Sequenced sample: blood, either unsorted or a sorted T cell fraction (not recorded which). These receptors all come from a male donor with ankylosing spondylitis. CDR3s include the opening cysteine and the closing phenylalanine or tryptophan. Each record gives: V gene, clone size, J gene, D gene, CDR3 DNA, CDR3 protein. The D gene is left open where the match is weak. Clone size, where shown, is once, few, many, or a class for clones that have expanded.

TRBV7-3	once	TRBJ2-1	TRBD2	TGTGCCAGCAGCTTATGGACTAGCGGGAGCAATGAGCAGTTCTTC	CASSLWTSGSNEQFF
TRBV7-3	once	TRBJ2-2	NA	TGTGCCAGCAGCTTAACTAGGACAGCCGGGGAGCTGCTTTTT	CASSLTRTAGELLF
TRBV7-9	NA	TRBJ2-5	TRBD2	TGTGCCAGCAGCTTCGGACTAGCGGGAGGGGGAGAGACCCAGTACTTC	CASSFGLAGGGETQYF
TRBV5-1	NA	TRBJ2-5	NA	TGCGCCAGCAGCCCAACAAGGGAGACCCAGTACTTC	CASSPTRETQYF
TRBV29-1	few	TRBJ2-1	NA	TGCAGCGTTGGGGGGGCTAAACTAAATGAGCAGTTCTTC	CSVGGAKLNEQFF
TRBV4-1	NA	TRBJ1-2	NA	TGCGCCAGCAGCCAAGTGCCACGACTCGGCTACACCTTC	CASSQVPRLGYTF
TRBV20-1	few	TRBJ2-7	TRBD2	TGCAGTGCCCCGGCTGGGGAGCGGGAGCCCTACGAGCAGTACTTC	CSAPAGEREPYEQYF
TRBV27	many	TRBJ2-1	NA	TGTGCCAGCAAGCGGGACACCGCTTACAATGAGCAGTTCTTC	CASKRDTAYNEQFF
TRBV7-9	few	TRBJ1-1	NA	TGTGCCAGCAGCCCCGGAAGCAGGAGGTTGAACACTGAAGCTTTCTTT	CASSPGSRRLNTEAFF
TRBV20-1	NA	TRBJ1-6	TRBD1	TGCAGTGCATGGTCCGGGACAGGGAATAATTCACCCCTCCACTTT	CSAWSGTGNNSPLHF
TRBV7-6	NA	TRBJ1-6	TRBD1	TGTGCCAGCAGCCGACAGGGGGCAAGTAATTCACCCCTCCACTTT	CASSRQGASNSPLHF
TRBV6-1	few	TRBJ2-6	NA	TGTGCCAGCAGTGATTGGGGGCTTAGCTCTGGGGCCAACGTCCTGACTTTC	CASSDWGLSSGANVLTF
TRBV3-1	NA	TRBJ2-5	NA	TGTGCCAGCAGCAAACGAGAGACCCAGTACTTC	CASSKRETQYF
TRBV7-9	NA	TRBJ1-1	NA	TGTGCCAGCAGCTTTGGAGGGCGAAGGAACACTGAAGCTTTCTTT	CASSFGGRRNTEAFF
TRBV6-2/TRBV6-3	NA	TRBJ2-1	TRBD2	TGTGCCAGCAGTTACTATCCTAGCGGTACCTACAATGAGCAGTTCTTC	CASSYYPSGTYNEQFF
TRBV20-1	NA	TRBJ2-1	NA	TGCAGTGCTGAGGACTACTACAATGAGCAGTTCTTC	CSAEDYYNEQFF
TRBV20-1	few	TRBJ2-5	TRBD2	TGCAGTGCTATGGAGTCAGCGGGAACCCAGTACTTC	CSAMESAGTQYF
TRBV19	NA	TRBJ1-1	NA	TGTGCCAGTAGTATGAGAGATAGTTCTGAAGCTTTCTTT	CASSMRDSSEAFF
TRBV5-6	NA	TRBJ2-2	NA	TGTGCCAGCAGCTTAATGGCAGACGGGGAGCTGTTTTTT	CASSLMADGELFF
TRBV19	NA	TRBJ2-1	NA	TGTGCCAGTAGTATTACCCCTTGGGCAGGGGTGGGCAATGAGCAGTTCTTC	CASSITPWAGVGNEQFF
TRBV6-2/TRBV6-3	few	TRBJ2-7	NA	TGTGCCACCGGGGCAGTGGACGAGCAGTACTTC	CATGAVDEQYF
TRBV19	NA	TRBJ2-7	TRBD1	TGTGCCAGTAGCACCACCGGGACAGGGGCCTACGAGCAGTACTTC	CASSTTGTGAYEQYF
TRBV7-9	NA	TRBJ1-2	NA	TGTGCCAGCAGCTTATCGTTCCCTCGAGCTGGCTACACCTTC	CASSLSFPRAGYTF
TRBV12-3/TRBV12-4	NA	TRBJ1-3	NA	TGTGCCAGCAGTTTTCCGGGCTCTGGAAACACCATATATTTT	CASSFPGSGNTIYF
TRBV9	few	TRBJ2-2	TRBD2	TGTGCCAGCAGCCCCCGGACTAGCGACACCGGGGAGCTGTTTTTT	CASSPRTSDTGELFF
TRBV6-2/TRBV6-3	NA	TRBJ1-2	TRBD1	TGTGCCAGCGGACCCGACAGGGGCTTCTATGGCTACACCTTC	CASGPDRGFYGYTF
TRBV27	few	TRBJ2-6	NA	TGTGCCAGCAGTTTATGGGCCGTCGAGCCCCAAATCTCTGGGGCCAACGTCCTGACTTTC	CASSLWAVEPQISGANVLTF
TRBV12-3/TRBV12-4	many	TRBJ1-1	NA	TGTGCCAGCAGTTTAGCCCTTTTAACAGGGAACACTGAAGCTTTCTTT	CASSLALLTGNTEAFF
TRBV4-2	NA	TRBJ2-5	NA	TGTGCCAGCCAGGGCGGTGGTAGCCAAGAGACCCAGTACTTC	CASQGGGSQETQYF
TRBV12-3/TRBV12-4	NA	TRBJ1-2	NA	TGTGCCAGCAGTTTAGCGGGGACTAACTATGGCTACACCTTC	CASSLAGTNYGYTF
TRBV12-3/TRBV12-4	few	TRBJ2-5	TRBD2	TGTGCCAGCAGTTTTACTAGCGGGGGCCGCGAAGAGACCCAGTACTTC	CASSFTSGGREETQYF
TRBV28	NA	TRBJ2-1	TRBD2	TGTGCCAGCAGTTTACTTGGGGGAGGGCCCCCCGATGAGCAGTTCTTC	CASSLLGGGPPDEQFF
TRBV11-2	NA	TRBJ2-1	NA	TGTGCCAGCAGCTATCCCGGGGTCGGAGTCCGAAGGTCCTACAATGAGCAGTTCTTC	CASSYPGVGVRRSYNEQFF
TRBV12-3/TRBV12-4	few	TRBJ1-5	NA	TGTGCCAGCAGCAAGGGGGGGCGGCAGCCCCAGCATTTT	CASSKGGRQPQHF
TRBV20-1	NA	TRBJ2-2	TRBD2	TGCAGTGCCCCCCAAGCGGGAGAACCCGGGGAGCTGTTTTTT	CSAPQAGEPGELFF
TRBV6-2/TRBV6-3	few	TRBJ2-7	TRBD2	TGTGCCAGCAGTTACCTACCTAGCGGAGCGGGCTACGAGCAGTACTTC	CASSYLPSGAGYEQYF
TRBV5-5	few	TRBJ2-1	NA	TGTGCCAGCAGCGACCAGGGGAAGGGGCCGGTATACAATGAGCAGTTCTTC	CASSDQGKGPVYNEQFF
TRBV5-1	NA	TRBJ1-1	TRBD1	TGCGCCAGCAGCTTGCAGGGGGGGGTCACTGAAGCTTTCTTT	CASSLQGGVTEAFF
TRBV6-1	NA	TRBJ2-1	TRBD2	TGTGCCAGCAGTCTAATGGGGCTAGCGGGTAGCAATGAGCAGTTCTTC	CASSLMGLAGSNEQFF
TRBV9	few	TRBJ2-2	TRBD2	TGTGCCAGCAGTAATAGCGGGGGGGCCAACACCGGGGAGCTGTTTTTT	CASSNSGGANTGELFF
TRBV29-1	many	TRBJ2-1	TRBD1	TGCAGCGGGACAGGCAGGGTAAATGAGCAGTTCTTC	CSGTGRVNEQFF
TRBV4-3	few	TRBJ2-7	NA	TGCGCCAGCAGCCAAGCGCTTGTAGGTCTTGGTTCCTACGAGCAGTACTTC	CASSQALVGLGSYEQYF
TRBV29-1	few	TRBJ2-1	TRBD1	TGCAGCGTTGAAGAAGGACAGGGCTGGGAGCAGTTCTTC	CSVEEGQGWEQFF
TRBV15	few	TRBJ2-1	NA	TGTGCCACCAGCAGAGGGGGGTACAATGAGCAGTTCTTC	CATSRGGYNEQFF
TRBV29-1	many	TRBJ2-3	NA	TGCAGCGGGGTCCTGGGGCCAGATACGCAGTATTTT	CSGVLGPDTQYF
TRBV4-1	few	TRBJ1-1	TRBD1	TGCGCCAGCAGCCAAGAGGACAGGACAAACACTGAAGCTTTCTTT	CASSQEDRTNTEAFF
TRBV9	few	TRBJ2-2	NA	TGTGCCAGCAGCGTAGGGGCTAGCCCCACCGGGGAGCTGTTTTTT	CASSVGASPTGELFF
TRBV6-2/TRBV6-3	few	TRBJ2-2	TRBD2	TGTGCCAGCACCCAGACTAGCGTCCCCGGGGAGCTGTTTTTT	CASTQTSVPGELFF
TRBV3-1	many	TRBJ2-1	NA	TGTGCCAGCAGCCAAGAGGCCAACTCCTACAATGAGCAGTTCTTC	CASSQEANSYNEQFF
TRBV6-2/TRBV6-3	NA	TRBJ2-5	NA	TGTGCCAGCAGTTTCATTAGCGGAGGGGAGACCCAGTACTTC	CASSFISGGETQYF
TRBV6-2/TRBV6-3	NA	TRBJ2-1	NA	TGTGCCCGTGAGGTAGATGAGCAGTTCTTC	CAREVDEQFF
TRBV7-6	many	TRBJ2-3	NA	TGTGCCAGCAGCGCCGAGGGGGGCCTCACAGATACGCAGTATTTT	CASSAEGGLTDTQYF
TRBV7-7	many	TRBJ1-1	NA	TGTGCTAGCAGCACCCCCTTCCCGAGGGCAGGCCTGTACCTTGACTTAAATGAAGCTTTCTTT	CASSTPFPRAGLYLDLNEAFF
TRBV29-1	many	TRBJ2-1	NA	TGCAGCGTTGAATTGGAGGCAGGAGTCTACAATGAGCAGTTCTTC	CSVELEAGVYNEQFF
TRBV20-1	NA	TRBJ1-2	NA	TGCAGTGCTAGAGATCCCCCGGTTGGCTACACCTTC	CSARDPPVGYTF
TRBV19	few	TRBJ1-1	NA	TGTGCCAGTCACCAGGGGTGGAACACTGAAGCTTTCTTT	CASHQGWNTEAFF
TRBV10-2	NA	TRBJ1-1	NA	TGCGCCAGCAGCGAACAGGGTTCTTTGACTGAAGCTTTCTTT	CASSEQGSLTEAFF
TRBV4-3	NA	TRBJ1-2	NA	TGCGCCAGCAGCCAAGGGTATGAATTCTATGGCTACACCTTC	CASSQGYEFYGYTF
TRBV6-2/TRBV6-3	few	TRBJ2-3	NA	TGTGCCAGCAGTTACTGGGCAGATACGCAGTATTTT	CASSYWADTQYF